These 7 T cell receptor beta chains came from one sample sequenced in a study of blood T cell repertoires in COVID-19. Assay used: immunoSEQ multiplex PCR; TCRdb lists only in-frame clones, some missing. Altogether fewer than 180,000 clones are present, around 86% being singletons, with the ten largest covering roughly 3.4%. Material for sequencing was peripheral blood. Receptor source: a man in his 70s with acute or convalescent COVID-19.

The V call is TRBV28, the J call TRBJ2-7, with TRBD1 matching over 9 bases. CDR1 and CDR2 (germline): MDHEN, SYDVKM. Trimming took 3 bases from V and 4 from J; bases not matched to a gene: 4. The CDR3 loop spans 14 amino acids. The CDR3 sequence is CASSLPGTGYEQYF. The CDR3 nucleotides are TGTGCCAGCAGTTTGCCCGGGACAGGGTACGAGCAGTACTTC.

V usage is TRBV5-1 and J usage is TRBJ2-5; TRBD1 matches at 7 bases. V lost 4 bases and J lost 0; bases outside the gene matches: 6. Germline CDR1 is SGHRS and CDR2 is YFSETQ. This CDR3 contains 15 residues. DNA of the CDR3: TGCGCCAGCAGCACCCTGACAGGGAACCAAGAGACCCAGTACTTC. Amino acid sequence: CASSTLTGNQETQYF.

The V call is TRBV10-3, the J call TRBJ2-2; 12 bases map to TRBD2. Germline V gene sequence: CDR1 ENHRY, CDR2 SYGVKD. Trimming removed 0 bases from V and 7 bases from J; junction bases left unmatched: 6. The CDR3 is 17 residues long. The CDR3 nucleotides are TGTGCCATCAGTGAGTCTAGGACTAGCGGGAAAGGCGGGGAGCTGTTTTTT. Protein sequence: CAISESRTSGKGGELFF.

CDR3 protein: CASSLGGGNQPQHF. Written as DNA, the CDR3 is TGTGCCAGCAGCTTAGGGGGGGGCAATCAGCCCCAGCATTTT. This chain joins TRBV11-2 and TRBJ1-5; a weak D match, TRBD1 (5 bases). The CDR3 extends over 14 amino acids. Trimming took off 1 base at V and 2 bases at J, with 6 bases between the two ends. Germline V lookup: CDR1 SGHAT, CDR2 FQNNGV.

The rearrangement uses TRBV28 and TRBJ1-1; 11 bases agree with TRBD1. This CDR3 region has 17 residues. Germline assignment: CDR1 MDHEN and CDR2 SYDVKM. The V segment lost 4 bases and the J segment 1 base; nucleotides outside the gene matches: 8. CDR3 region: CASSSLGQGARNTEAFF. The CDR3 region has the DNA TGTGCCAGCAGTTCCCTCGGACAGGGGGCAAGGAACACTGAAGCTTTCTTT.

The rearrangement joins TRBV7-9 to TRBJ2-1; D possibly corresponds to TRBD2 (5 bases). CDR1 SEHNR and CDR2 FQNEAQ come from the germline V gene (reference sequence). This CDR3 comprises 13 residues. The V end lost 2 bases, the J end lost 8 bases, and 10 bases lay between the germline ends. CDR3 in DNA: TGTGCCAGCAGCTTATCAGCGGTGGATGAGCAGTTCTTC. This gives the protein CASSLSAVDEQFF.

V gene TRBV2 combines with J gene TRBJ2-2; D may be TRBD2 (5 bases). Germline CDR1 and CDR2: SNHLY and FYNNEI. V dropped 4 bases and J dropped 6 bases, with 9 bases sitting between them. CDR3 size: 13 residues. CDR3 region: CASSVGGAGELFF. The CDR3 DNA reads TGTGCCAGCAGTGTCGGAGGCGCCGGGGAGCTGTTTTTT.